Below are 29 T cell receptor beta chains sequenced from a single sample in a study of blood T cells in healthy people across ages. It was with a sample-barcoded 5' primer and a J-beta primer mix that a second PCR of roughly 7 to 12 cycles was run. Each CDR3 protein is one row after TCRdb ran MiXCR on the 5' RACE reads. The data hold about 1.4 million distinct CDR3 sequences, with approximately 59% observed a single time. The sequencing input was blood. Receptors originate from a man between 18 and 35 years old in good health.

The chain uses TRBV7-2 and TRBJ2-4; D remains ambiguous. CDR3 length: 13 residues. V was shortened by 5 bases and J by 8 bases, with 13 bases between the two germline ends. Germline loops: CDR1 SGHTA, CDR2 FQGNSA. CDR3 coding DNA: TGTGCCAGCAGCCGGGTGGGGTGGGACATTCAGTACTTC. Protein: CASSRVGWDIQYF.

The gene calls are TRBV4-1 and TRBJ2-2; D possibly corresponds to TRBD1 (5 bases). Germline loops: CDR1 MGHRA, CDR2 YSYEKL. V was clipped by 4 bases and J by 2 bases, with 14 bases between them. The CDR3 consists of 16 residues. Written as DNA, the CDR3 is TGCGCCAGCAGCCCAAGGGGAAAGGAAAACACCGGGGAGCTGTTTTTT. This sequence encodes CASSPRGKENTGELFF.

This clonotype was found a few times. The CDR3 DNA sequence: TGTGCCAGCAGTTTCGACAACCAAGAGACCCAGTACTTC. This encodes CASSFDNQETQYF. V gene TRBV12-3 or TRBV12-4 combines with J gene TRBJ2-5; D uncertain. This CDR3 has 13 amino acids. The ends were cut back, 3 bases at V and 0 bases at J, with 5 bases in the middle.

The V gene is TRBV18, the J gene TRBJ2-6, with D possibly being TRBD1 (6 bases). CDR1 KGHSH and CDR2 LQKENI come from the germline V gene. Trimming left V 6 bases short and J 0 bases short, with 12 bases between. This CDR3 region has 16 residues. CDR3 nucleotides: TGTGCCAGCTCTAGACAGGAGAGCTCTGGGGCCAACGTCCTGACTTTC. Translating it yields CASSRQESSGANVLTF.

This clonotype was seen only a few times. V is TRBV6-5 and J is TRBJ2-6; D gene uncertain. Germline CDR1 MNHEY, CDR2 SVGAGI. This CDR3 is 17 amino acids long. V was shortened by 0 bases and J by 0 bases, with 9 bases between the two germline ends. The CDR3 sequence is CASSYSSAHSGANVLTF. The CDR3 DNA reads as TGTGCCAGCAGTTACTCCTCAGCCCACTCTGGGGCCAACGTCCTGACTTTC.

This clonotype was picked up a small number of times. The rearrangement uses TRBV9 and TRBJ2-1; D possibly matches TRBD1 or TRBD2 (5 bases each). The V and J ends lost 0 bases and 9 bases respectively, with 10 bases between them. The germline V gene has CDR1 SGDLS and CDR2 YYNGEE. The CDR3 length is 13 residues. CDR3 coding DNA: TGTGCCAGCAGCGTAGGGGGGTACGGTGAGCAGTTCTTC. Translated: CASSVGGYGEQFF. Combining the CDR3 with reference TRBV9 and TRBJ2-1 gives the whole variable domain DSGVTQTPKHLITATGQRVTLRCSPRSGDLSVYWYQQSLDQGLQFLIQYYNGEERAKGNILERFSAQQFPDLHSELNLSSLELGDSALYFCASSVGGYGEQFFGPGTRLTVL.

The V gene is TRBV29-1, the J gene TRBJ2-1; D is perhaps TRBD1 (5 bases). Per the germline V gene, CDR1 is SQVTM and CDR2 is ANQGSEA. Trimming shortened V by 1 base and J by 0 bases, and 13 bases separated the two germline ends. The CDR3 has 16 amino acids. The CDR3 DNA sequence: TGCAGCGTTGAAGGCCTACAGGAGAGCTCCTACAATGAGCAGTTCTTC. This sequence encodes CSVEGLQESSYNEQFF.

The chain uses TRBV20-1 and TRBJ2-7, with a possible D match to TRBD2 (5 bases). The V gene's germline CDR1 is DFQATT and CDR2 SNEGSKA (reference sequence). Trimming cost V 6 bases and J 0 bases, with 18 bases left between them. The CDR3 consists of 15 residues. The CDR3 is CSALWRASSSYEQYF. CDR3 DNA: TGCAGTGCCCTATGGCGGGCCTCCTCCTCCTACGAGCAGTACTTC.

The CDR3 DNA follows: TGCAGCGTAGGGGACAGGGGAATCTACGAGCAGTACTTC. Amino acid sequence: CSVGDRGIYEQYF. The chain employs TRBV29-1 and TRBJ2-7; 10 positions match TRBD1. This CDR3 is built from 13 residues. Germline values: CDR1 SQVTM, CDR2 ANQGSEA. J gave up 3 bases and V 6 bases, and 5 bases lay outside the gene matches.

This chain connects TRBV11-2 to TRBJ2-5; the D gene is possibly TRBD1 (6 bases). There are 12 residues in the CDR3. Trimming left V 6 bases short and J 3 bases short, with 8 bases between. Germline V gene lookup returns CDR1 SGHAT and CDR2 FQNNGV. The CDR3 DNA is TGTGCCAGCAGTAGGACAGAAGAGACCCAGTACTTC. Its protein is CASSRTEETQYF.

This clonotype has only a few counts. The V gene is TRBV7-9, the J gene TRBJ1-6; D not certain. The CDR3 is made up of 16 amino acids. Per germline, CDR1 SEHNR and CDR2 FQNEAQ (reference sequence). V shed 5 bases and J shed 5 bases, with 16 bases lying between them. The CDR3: CASSTSRGTNNSPLHF. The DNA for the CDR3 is TGTGCCAGCAGCACCAGCCGGGGAACCAATAATTCACCCCTCCACTTT.

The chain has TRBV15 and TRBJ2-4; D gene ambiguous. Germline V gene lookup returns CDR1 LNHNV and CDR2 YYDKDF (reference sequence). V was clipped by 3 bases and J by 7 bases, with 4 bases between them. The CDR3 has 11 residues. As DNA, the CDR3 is TGTGCCACCAGCAGCCTTAACATTCAGTACTTC. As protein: CATSSLNIQYF.

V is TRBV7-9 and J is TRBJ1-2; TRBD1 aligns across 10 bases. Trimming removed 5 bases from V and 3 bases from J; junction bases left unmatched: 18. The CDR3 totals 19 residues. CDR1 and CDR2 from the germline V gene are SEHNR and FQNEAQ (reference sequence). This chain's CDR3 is CASSRGGSRGTGVDYGYTF. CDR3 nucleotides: TGTGCCAGCAGCCGAGGCGGTTCGAGAGGGACAGGGGTAGACTATGGCTACACCTTC.

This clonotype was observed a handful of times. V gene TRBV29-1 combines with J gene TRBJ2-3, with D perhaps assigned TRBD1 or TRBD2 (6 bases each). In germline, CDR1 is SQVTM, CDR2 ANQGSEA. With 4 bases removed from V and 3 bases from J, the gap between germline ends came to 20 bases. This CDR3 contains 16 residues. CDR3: CSVGGGQAAGTDTQYF. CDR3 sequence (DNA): TGCAGCGTTGGAGGGGGGCAGGCGGCCGGGACAGATACGCAGTATTTT.

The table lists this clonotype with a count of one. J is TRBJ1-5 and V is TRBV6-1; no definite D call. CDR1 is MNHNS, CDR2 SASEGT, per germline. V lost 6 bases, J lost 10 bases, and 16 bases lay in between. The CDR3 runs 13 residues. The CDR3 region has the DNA TGTGCCAGCAGGCCCGGGTGGGCTCACCCCCAGCATTTT. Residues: CASRPGWAHPQHF.

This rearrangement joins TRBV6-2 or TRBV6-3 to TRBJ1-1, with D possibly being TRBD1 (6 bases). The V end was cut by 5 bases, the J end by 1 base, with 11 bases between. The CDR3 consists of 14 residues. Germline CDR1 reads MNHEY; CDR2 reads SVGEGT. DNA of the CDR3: TGTGCCAGCAGTAAAGGGGGGCCGAACACTGAAGCTTTCTTT. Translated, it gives CASSKGGPNTEAFF.

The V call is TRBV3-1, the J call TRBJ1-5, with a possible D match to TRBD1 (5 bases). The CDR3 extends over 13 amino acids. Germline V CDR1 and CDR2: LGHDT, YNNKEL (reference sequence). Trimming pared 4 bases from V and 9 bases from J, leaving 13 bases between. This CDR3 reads CASSPSRDGPQHF. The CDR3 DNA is TGTGCCAGCAGCCCTAGCCGGGACGGGCCCCAGCATTTT.

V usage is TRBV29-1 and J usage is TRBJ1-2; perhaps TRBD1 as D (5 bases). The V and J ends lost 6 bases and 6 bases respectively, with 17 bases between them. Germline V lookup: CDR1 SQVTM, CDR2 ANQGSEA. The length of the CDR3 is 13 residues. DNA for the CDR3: TGCAGCGTGATATTGACAGTTGGGGATGGCTACACCTTC. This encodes CSVILTVGDGYTF.

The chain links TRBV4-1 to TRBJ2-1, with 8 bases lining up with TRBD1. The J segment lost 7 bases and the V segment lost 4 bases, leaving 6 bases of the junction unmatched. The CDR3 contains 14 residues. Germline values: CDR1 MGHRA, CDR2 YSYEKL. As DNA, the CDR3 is TGCGCCAGCAGCCCCTCCGGGACAGGTAATGAGCAGTTCTTC. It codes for CASSPSGTGNEQFF.

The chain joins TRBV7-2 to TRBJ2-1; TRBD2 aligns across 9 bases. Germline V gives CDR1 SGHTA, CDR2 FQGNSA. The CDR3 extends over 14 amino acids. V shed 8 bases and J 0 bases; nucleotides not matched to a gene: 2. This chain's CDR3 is CASLAGHSYNEQFF. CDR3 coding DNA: TGTGCCAGCCTAGCGGGGCACTCCTACAATGAGCAGTTCTTC.

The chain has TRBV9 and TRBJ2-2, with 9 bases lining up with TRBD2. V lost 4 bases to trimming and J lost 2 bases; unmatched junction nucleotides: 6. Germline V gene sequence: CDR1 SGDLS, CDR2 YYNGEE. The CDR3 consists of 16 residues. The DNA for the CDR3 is TGTGCCAGCAGCCCTCGACTAGCGGAAAACACCGGGGAGCTGTTTTTT. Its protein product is CASSPRLAENTGELFF.

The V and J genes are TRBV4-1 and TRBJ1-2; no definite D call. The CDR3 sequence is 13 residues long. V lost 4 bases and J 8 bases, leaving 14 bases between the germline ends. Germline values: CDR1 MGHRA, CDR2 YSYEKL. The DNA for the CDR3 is TGCGCCAGCAGCCGACTTGGGCCCGAGGGCTACACCTTC. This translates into CASSRLGPEGYTF.

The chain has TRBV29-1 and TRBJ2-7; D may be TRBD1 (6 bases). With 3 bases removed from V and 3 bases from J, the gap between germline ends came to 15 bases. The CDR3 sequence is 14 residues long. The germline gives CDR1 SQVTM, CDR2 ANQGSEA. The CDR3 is CSVDGVGRGYEQYF. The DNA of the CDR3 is TGCAGCGTTGATGGGGTGGGCAGGGGCTACGAGCAGTACTTC.

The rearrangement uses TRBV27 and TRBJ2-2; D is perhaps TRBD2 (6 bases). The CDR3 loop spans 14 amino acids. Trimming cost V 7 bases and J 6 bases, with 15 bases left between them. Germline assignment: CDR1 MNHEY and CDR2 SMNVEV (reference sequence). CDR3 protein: CASTRGGYSGELFF. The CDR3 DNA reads TGTGCCAGCACCCGAGGAGGGTATTCCGGGGAGCTGTTTTTT.

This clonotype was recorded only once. The chain's CDR3 is CASSQVSRDPESTEAFF. CDR3 nucleotides: TGCGCCAGCAGCCAAGTTAGTCGGGACCCCGAGAGTACTGAAGCTTTCTTT. The chain combines TRBV4-1 with TRBJ1-1; D is perhaps TRBD1 (5 bases). The CDR3 spans 17 residues. Germline V gives CDR1 MGHRA, CDR2 YSYEKL. V was clipped by 1 base and J by 5 bases, with 20 bases between them.

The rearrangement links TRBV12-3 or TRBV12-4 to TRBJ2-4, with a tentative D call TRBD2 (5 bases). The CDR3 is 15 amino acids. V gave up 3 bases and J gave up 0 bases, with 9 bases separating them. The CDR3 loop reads CASSFNGLAKNIQYF. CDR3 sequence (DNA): TGTGCCAGCAGTTTTAACGGACTAGCCAAAAACATTCAGTACTTC.

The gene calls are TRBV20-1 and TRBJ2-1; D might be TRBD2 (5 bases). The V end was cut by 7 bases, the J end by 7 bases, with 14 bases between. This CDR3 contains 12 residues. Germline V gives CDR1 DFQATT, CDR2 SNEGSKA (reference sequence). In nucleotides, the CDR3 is TGCAGTGGGAGGTTTGATCTGAATGAGCAGTTCTTC. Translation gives CSGRFDLNEQFF.

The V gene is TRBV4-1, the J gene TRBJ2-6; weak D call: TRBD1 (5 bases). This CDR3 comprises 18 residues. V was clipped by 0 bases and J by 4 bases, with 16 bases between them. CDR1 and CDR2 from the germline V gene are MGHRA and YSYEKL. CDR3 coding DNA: TGCGCCAGCAGCCAAGATAGGGGTACTCACTACGGGGCCAACGTCCTGACTTTC. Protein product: CASSQDRGTHYGANVLTF.

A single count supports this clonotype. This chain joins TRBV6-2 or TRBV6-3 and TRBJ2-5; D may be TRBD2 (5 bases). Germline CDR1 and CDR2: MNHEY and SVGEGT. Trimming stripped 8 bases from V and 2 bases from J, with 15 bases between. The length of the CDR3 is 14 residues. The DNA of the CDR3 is TGTGCCAGCTGCCAGCCGGGGTGGCAAGAGACCCAGTACTTC. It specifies CASCQPGWQETQYF.